A single sample gave rise to the 16 T cell receptor beta chains below, sequenced in a study of blood T cell repertoires in COVID-19. Data came from immunoSEQ multiplex PCR; TCRdb stores just in-frame clones and leaves some out. The sample comprises roughly 160,000 clones, about 82% of which are singletons, and 7.5% to 10% rests with the top ten. Source material: peripheral blood. The receptors stem from a woman aged 80 or over with COVID-19, enrolled during active disease.

The rearrangement joins TRBV19 to TRBJ2-7, with 9 positions matching TRBD2. V shed 5 bases, J shed 5 bases, and the junction held 10 bases outside the gene matches. CDR3 length equals 15 residues. Germline V gene data show CDR1 as LNHDA and CDR2 as SQIVND (reference sequence). The DNA of the CDR3 is TGTGCCAGTAGTGAATCCGGGACTAGCAGCGACGAGCAGTACTTC. Amino acids: CASSESGTSSDEQYF.

The chain joins TRBV6-5 to TRBJ1-2; D is uncertain. V lost 6 bases, J lost 10 bases, and 18 bases lay in between. This CDR3 spans 13 amino acids. CDR1 is MNHEY and CDR2 is SVGAGI in the germline V gene. As DNA, the CDR3 is TGTGCCAGCAGAACTCGCGACTCCTCCGTCTACACCTTC. Translated, it gives CASRTRDSSVYTF.

A note on this clone: One end of the junction does not line up with germline, which may come from a read error. The chain has TRBV3-1 (or the pseudogene TRBV3-2) and TRBJ2-7, with D perhaps matching TRBD1 (5 bases). This CDR3 contains 14 residues. Per germline, CDR1 LGHDT and CDR2 YNNKEL (reference sequence). CDR3 nucleotides: TGTGCCAGCAGACAAGCCGGTGGGGCCGGCGAGCAGTACTTC. Its protein product is CASRQAGGAGEQYF.

This clone was counted once. The J gene is TRBJ2-5, the V gene TRBV7-2; tentative D call: TRBD2 (7 bases). V was trimmed by 5 bases and J by 5 bases, leaving 12 bases between them. In germline, CDR1 is SGHTA, CDR2 FQGNSA. This CDR3 contains 13 residues. The CDR3 DNA is TGTGCCAGCAGCACAGGCGGGGGCGAGACCCAGTACTTC. This codes for CASSTGGGETQYF.

J is TRBJ1-2 and V is TRBV10-3, with D hard to call. Trimming removed 3 bases at V and 3 bases at J, with 5 bases between. The V gene's germline CDR1 is ENHRY and CDR2 SYGVKD. This CDR3 region has 12 residues. CDR3 amino acids: CAISDSHYGYTF. In nucleotides, the CDR3 is TGTGCCATCAGTGATAGCCACTATGGCTACACCTTC.

V is TRBV28 and J is TRBJ1-5, with D tentatively TRBD1 (6 bases). CDR1 is MDHEN and CDR2 is SYDVKM in the germline V gene. The CDR3 runs 17 residues. Trimming pared 3 bases from V and 5 bases from J, leaving 20 bases between. CDR3 coding DNA: TGTGCCAGCAGTTTGGGGGATCTGGGGGCTAGGGATCAGCCCCAGCATTTT. It codes for CASSLGDLGARDQPQHF.

This chain uses TRBV19 with TRBJ2-2, with TRBD2 matching 10 bases. Per the germline V gene, CDR1 is LNHDA and CDR2 is SQIVND (reference sequence). V was clipped by 4 bases and J by 1 base; unmatched bases: 3. The length of the CDR3 is 16 residues. In nucleotides, the CDR3 is TGTGCCAGTAGTAAGTGGACTAGCGGGAACACCGGGGAGCTGTTTTTT. Amino acids: CASSKWTSGNTGELFF. Full variable domain (outside the CDR3, taken from reference TRBV19 and TRBJ2-2): DGGITQSPKYLFRKEGQNVTLSCEQNLNHDAMYWYRQDPGQGLRLIYYSQIVNDFQKGDIAEGYSVSREKKESFPLTVTSAQKNPTAFYLCASSKWTSGNTGELFFGEGSRLTVL.

The table lists this clone with a count of one. The chain combines TRBV3-1 (or the pseudogene TRBV3-2) with TRBJ1-2; D gene unclear. Germline CDR1 reads LGHDT; CDR2 reads YNNKEL (reference sequence). This CDR3 comprises 13 residues. V lost 4 bases, J lost 7 bases, and 13 bases lay in between. The CDR3 loop is CASSREVGAGYTF. The CDR3 nucleotides are TGTGCCAGCAGCCGAGAAGTTGGAGCTGGCTACACCTTC.

The chain is built from TRBV11-2 and TRBJ1-2; D perhaps matches TRBD1 (6 bases). CDR1 is SGHAT and CDR2 is FQNNGV in the germline V gene. Trimming took 5 bases from V and 5 from J, leaving 18 bases between them. This CDR3 has 15 amino acids. CDR3 region: CASSGGYGGGYGYTF. CDR3 nucleotide sequence: TGTGCCAGCAGCGGCGGGTATGGGGGCGGGTATGGCTACACCTTC.

The chain employs TRBV25-1 and TRBJ2-1; the D gene is possibly TRBD2 (5 bases). Germline CDR1 is MGHDK and CDR2 is SYGVNS. This CDR3 region has 15 residues. V was clipped by 3 bases and J by 9 bases, with 18 bases between them. CDR3 residues: CASSETTLRHGEQFF. In nucleotides, the CDR3 is TGTGCCAGCAGTGAGACTACTCTACGGCATGGTGAGCAGTTCTTC.

CDR3 amino acids: CASSIQGADYGYTF. CDR3 nucleotide sequence: TGTGCCAGCAGCATCCAGGGGGCGGACTATGGCTACACCTTC. The chain is built from TRBV3-1 (or the pseudogene TRBV3-2) and TRBJ1-2; 8 bases map to TRBD1. V lost 5 bases and J lost 3; bases outside the gene matches: 5. CDR3 size: 14 residues. The germline gives CDR1 LGHDT, CDR2 YNNKEL (reference sequence).

The rearrangement links TRBV7-8 to TRBJ2-2; 11 bases line up with TRBD2. The germline V gene has CDR1 SGHVS and CDR2 FQNEAQ. Unmatched junction bases numbered 3, after V lost 5 bases and J lost 1 base. The CDR3 extends over 16 amino acids. The CDR3 nucleotides read TGTGCCAGCAGCCCAGGACTAGCGGGGAACACCGGGGAGCTGTTTTTT. It is translated as CASSPGLAGNTGELFF.

Only one count was recorded for this clone. The J gene is TRBJ1-6, the V gene TRBV11-2; 9 bases agree with TRBD1. The CDR3 is 19 amino acids. J gave up 0 bases and V 5 bases, and 11 bases lay outside the gene matches. Germline loops: CDR1 SGHAT, CDR2 FQNNGV. DNA for the CDR3: TGTGCCAGCAGCCCGACGGACAGGGGAAGGAGCTCCTATAATTCACCCCTCCACTTT. Translated: CASSPTDRGRSSYNSPLHF.

The V call is TRBV5-1, the J call TRBJ1-2; 10 bases match TRBD1. Germline CDR1 reads SGHRS; CDR2 reads YFSETQ. The CDR3 has 16 amino acids. Trimming removed 3 bases from V and 6 bases from J; junction bases left unmatched: 11. The chain's CDR3 is CASSSDPGTGVHGYTF. Written as DNA, the CDR3 is TGCGCCAGCAGCTCCGACCCCGGGACAGGGGTTCATGGCTACACCTTC. The variable domain in full, with the rest retrieved from reference TRBV5-1 and TRBJ1-2, is KAGVTQTPRYLIKTRGQQVTLSCSPISGHRSVSWYQQTPGQGLQFLFEYFSETQRNKGNFPGRFSGRQFSNSRSEMNVSTLELGDSALYLCASSSDPGTGVHGYTFGSGTRLTVV.

The chain combines TRBV5-5 with TRBJ1-1; maybe TRBD1 (6 bases). V lost 1 base to trimming and J lost 11 bases, with 12 bases between them. CDR3 length equals 12 residues. Germline lookup yields CDR1 SGHKS and CDR2 YYEKEE (reference sequence). CDR3 loop: CASSLLGGDAFF. The CDR3 region has the DNA TGTGCCAGCAGCTTGCTAGGGGGGGACGCTTTCTTT.

The V call is TRBV19, the J call TRBJ1-5; 10 positions agree with TRBD1. Germline V lookup: CDR1 LNHDA, CDR2 SQIVND (reference sequence). Trimming took 9 bases from V and 4 from J; bases not matched to a gene: 6. The CDR3 consists of 14 residues. The CDR3 here is CASQRGQGNQPQHF. The CDR3 DNA reads TGTGCCAGCCAAAGGGGACAGGGGAATCAGCCCCAGCATTTT.